Listed below are T cell receptor beta chains from one sample, sequenced in a study of control samples from healthy donors and cancer patients. TCRdb's copy holds only in-frame clones and misses some; the assay was immunoSEQ multiplex PCR. The sample holds 26,000 or so clones; roughly 91% are singletons and the top ten take around 12%. The sequenced sample was PBMCs. These TCRs come from a man aged 45-65 years with lung cancer. CDR3s include the opening cysteine and the closing phenylalanine or tryptophan. Each record gives: V gene, J gene, CDR3 protein.

TRBV5-1,TRBJ2-1,CASSLRTGTDEQFF
TRBV27,TRBJ1-5,CASRGLGDWDQPQHF
TRBV10-3,TRBJ2-7,CAISDGVLSSYEQYF
TRBV28,TRBJ2-3,CASSFRDRARGDTQYF
TRBV25-1,TRBJ2-7,CASSPGTAYEQYF
TRBV5-1,TRBJ2-1,CASSPYSGGGNEQFF
TRBV24-1,TRBJ2-6,CATSSPGSGANVLTF
TRBV5-1,TRBJ2-2,CASSFPAGDTGELFF
TRBV25-1,TRBJ2-1,CASSPSLEDEQFF
TRBV6-5,TRBJ1-6,CASSRLQGSSPLHF
TRBV11-3,TRBJ2-2,CASSLRLGDTGELFF
TRBV9,TRBJ2-2,CASSAWTGMLSGELFF
TRBV5-1,TRBJ2-2,CASSLWSSGELFF
TRBV11-3,TRBJ2-2,CASSPWQGAGELFF
TRBV19,TRBJ2-1,CASSIGYGTSEYNEQFF
TRBV19,TRBJ2-7,CASSNPGLLSYEQYF
TRBV5-1,TRBJ2-1,CASSLIQGRNEQFF
TRBV2,TRBJ1-2,CASSPQETNYGYTF
TRBV24-1,TRBJ2-2,CATSDPQGRENTGELFF
TRBV7-3,TRBJ2-7,CASSPSGGNYEQYF
TRBV11-2,TRBJ2-7,CASSLLIGLYEQYF